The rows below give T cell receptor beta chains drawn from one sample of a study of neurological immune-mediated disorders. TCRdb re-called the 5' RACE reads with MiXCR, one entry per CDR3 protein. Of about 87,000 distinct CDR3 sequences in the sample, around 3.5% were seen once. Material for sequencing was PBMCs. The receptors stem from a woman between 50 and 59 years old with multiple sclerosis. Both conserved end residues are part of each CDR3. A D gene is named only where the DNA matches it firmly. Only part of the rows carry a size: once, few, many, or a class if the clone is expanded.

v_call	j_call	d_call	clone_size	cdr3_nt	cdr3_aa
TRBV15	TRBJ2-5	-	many	TGTGCCACCAGCAGAGATGCCCACGGACGGCTACAAGAGACCCAGTACTTC	CATSRDAHGRLQETQYF
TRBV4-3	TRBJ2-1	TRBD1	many	TGCGCCAGCAGCCAAGATAATTTCAGGACAGGGTCGGGTGAGCAGTTCTTC	CASSQDNFRTGSGEQFF
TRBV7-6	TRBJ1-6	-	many	TGTGCCAGCAGCTTAGAGGGGGGGAGTAATTCACCCCTCCACTTT	CASSLEGGSNSPLHF
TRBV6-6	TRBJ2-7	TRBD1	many	TGTGCCAGCAGTCTCGGACAGGGGAGATCCTACGAGCAGTACTTC	CASSLGQGRSYEQYF
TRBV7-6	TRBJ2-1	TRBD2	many	TGTGCCAGCAGCCCCACCCCAGGGGCAACTAGCGGGGGGTTCGTTACCTACAATGAGCAGTTCTTC	CASSPTPGATSGGFVTYNEQFF
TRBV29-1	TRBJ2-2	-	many	TGCAGCGTTGGGTGGTTGGCCGGGGAGCTGTTTTTT	CSVGWLAGELFF
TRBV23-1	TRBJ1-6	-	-	TGCGCCAGCCACGACCGGGGGCAAGGAGTAAGCTCCTATAATTCAACCCTCAACTTT	CASHDRGQGVSSYNSTLNF
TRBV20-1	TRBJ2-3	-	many	TGCAGTGCTAGAGATCTTGGAGGGCTCAGCACAGATACGCAGTATTTT	CSARDLGGLSTDTQYF
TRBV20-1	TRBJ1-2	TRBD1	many	TGCAGTGCCAGTATATGGGACAGGGGGGAAGCTAACTATGGCTACACCTTC	CSASIWDRGEANYGYTF
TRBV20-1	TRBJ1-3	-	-	TGCAGTGCTAGAGACCGGAGGCCCGGAAACACCATATATTTT	CSARDRRPGNTIYF
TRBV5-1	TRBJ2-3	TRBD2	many	TGCGCCAGCAGCTACTGGACTAGTCGTAGCACAGATACGCAGTATTTT	CASSYWTSRSTDTQYF
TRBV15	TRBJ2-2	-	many	TGTGCCACCAGCCCTAGGGGACTGCCCGCAGCCGCGAACACCGGGGAGCTGTTTTTT	CATSPRGLPAAANTGELFF
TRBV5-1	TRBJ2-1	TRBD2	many	TGCGCCAGCAGCGTAGCGGGGGGCTACAATGAGCAGTTCTTC	CASSVAGGYNEQFF
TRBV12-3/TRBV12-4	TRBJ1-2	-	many	TGTGCCAGCAGCCCTCCCACACTATTCTATGGCTACACCTTC	CASSPPTLFYGYTF
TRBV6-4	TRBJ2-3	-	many	TGTGCCACCTACCCCGATGCTGGGGGGCTAAATACGCAGTATTTT	CATYPDAGGLNTQYF
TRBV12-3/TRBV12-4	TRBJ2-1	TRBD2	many	TGTGCCAGCAGTGTACTAGCGGTATACAATGAGCAGTTCTTC	CASSVLAVYNEQFF
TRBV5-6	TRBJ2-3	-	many	TGTGCCAGCAGCCTGCAGACGGATACGCAGTATTTT	CASSLQTDTQYF
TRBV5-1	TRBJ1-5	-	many	TGCGCCAGCAGCTTGACTCAGGGGACGGGCCCCCAGCATTTT	CASSLTQGTGPQHF
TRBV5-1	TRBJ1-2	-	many	TGCGCCAGCAGCTTCTTTCCAGGGAACTATGGCTACACCTTC	CASSFFPGNYGYTF
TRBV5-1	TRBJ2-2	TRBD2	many	TGCGCCAGCAGCCCCTCTGTGGGGAGGGGCACCGGGGAGCTGTTTTTT	CASSPSVGRGTGELFF
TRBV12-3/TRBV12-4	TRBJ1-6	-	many	TGTGCCAGCAGTCCACAGACCCTCTCACCCCCCCACTTT	CASSPQTLSPPHF
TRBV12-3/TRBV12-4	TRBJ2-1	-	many	TGTGCCAGCAGTTTTTCTAGGGCGGGAAATGAGCAGTTCTTC	CASSFSRAGNEQFF
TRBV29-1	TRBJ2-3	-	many	TGCAGCGTTGACTCACAGAGCACAGATACGCAGTATTTT	CSVDSQSTDTQYF
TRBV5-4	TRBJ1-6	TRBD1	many	TGTGCCAGCAGCTTGCCAGGGGGCGATTCACCCCTCCACTTT	CASSLPGGDSPLHF
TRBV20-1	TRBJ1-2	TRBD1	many	TGCAGTGCCAAAAATCGGGACAGGGGATTCTATGGCTACACCTTC	CSAKNRDRGFYGYTF
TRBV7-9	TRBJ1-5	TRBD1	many	TGTGCCAGCAGCCTAGACTTGACAGGGGGACAGCCCCAGCATTTT	CASSLDLTGGQPQHF
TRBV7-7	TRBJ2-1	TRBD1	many	TGTGCTAGCAGCTTAGTGGACAGGGATGAGCAGTTCTTC	CASSLVDRDEQFF
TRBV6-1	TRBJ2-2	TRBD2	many	TGTGCCAGCAGGGGACTAGCGGGGGGTAACACCGGGGAGCTGTTTTTT	CASRGLAGGNTGELFF
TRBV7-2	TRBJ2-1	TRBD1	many	TGTGCCAGCAGCTTCTCGACAGGGGGCAATGAGCAGTTCTTC	CASSFSTGGNEQFF
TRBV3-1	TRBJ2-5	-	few	TGTGACAGCAGCAAAAACTCCGAGACCCAGTACTTC	CDSSKNSETQYF
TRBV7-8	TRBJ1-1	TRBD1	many	TGTGCCAGCAGCTTAGCTCGCGCAGGGGGCGGGACTGAAGCTTTCTTT	CASSLARAGGGTEAFF
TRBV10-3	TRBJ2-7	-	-	TGTGCCATCAGGGGGGGTTTTGAACGGACATACGAGCAGTACTTC	CAIRGGFERTYEQYF
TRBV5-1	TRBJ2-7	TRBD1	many	TGCGCCAGCAGCTTGGCACAGCCAGGGGGCTACGAGCAGTACTTC	CASSLAQPGGYEQYF
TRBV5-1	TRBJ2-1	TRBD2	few	TGCGCCAGCAGCTGGACTGCGGGGGGTCTTGAGCAGTTCTTC	CASSWTAGGLEQFF
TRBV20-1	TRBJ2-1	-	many	TGCAGTGCTAGTCTAGACTACAATGAGCAGTTCTTC	CSASLDYNEQFF
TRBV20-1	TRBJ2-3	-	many	TGCAGTGCTTCAGATCGCGGGAAGGGACCAGATACGCAGTATTTT	CSASDRGKGPDTQYF
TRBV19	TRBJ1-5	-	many	TGTGCCAGTAGTCCGCTTGGACATATTAGCAATCAGCCCCAGCATTTT	CASSPLGHISNQPQHF
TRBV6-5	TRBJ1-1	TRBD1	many	TGTGCCAGCAGACCGGGGACAGGGCGGACTGAAGCTTTCTTT	CASRPGTGRTEAFF
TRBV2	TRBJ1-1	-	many	TGTGCCAGCAGTGGGACCACCAGGGGTAACGAAGCTTTCTTT	CASSGTTRGNEAFF
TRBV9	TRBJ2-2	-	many	TGTGCCAGCAGCCCGCACGCCGATAACACCGGGGAGCTGTTTTTT	CASSPHADNTGELFF
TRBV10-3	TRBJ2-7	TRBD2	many	TGTGCCATCAGTCGTAGCGGGGACTCCTACGAGCAGTACTTC	CAISRSGDSYEQYF
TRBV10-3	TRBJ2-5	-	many	TGTGCCATCAGTGAGGAAGAGACCCAGTACTTC	CAISEEETQYF
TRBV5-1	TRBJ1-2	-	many	TGCGCCAGCAGCCGGGACAACCTTAACTATGGCTACACCTTC	CASSRDNLNYGYTF
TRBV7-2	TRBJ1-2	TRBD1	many	TGTGCCAGCAGAGGGACAGAGTATGGCTACACCTTC	CASRGTEYGYTF